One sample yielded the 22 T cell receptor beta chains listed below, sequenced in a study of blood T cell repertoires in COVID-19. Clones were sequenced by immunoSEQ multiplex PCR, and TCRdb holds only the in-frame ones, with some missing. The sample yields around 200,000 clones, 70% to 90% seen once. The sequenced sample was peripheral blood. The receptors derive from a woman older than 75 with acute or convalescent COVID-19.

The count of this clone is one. CDR3 region: CASNRIGAPNEQFF. In nucleotides, the CDR3 is TGTGCCAGCAACCGAATAGGGGCCCCCAATGAGCAGTTCTTC. J is TRBJ2-1 and V is TRBV14; a possible D gene is TRBD1 (5 bases). Trimming removed 7 bases from V and 6 bases from J, with 16 bases in between. This CDR3 contains 14 residues. The germline V gene has CDR1 SGHDN and CDR2 FVKESK. Complete variable domain (other parts from reference TRBV14 and TRBJ2-1): EAGVTQFPSHSVIEKGQTVTLRCDPISGHDNLYWYRRVMGKEIKFLLHFVKESKQDESGMPNNRFLAERTGGTYSTLKVQPAELEDSGVYFCASNRIGAPNEQFFGPGTRLTVL.

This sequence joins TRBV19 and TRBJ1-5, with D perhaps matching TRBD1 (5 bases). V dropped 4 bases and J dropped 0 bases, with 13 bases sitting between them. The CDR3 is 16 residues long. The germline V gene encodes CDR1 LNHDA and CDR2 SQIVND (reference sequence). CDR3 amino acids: CASSTRVGASNQPQHF. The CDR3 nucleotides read TGTGCCAGTAGTACCAGGGTTGGGGCTAGCAATCAGCCCCAGCATTTT.

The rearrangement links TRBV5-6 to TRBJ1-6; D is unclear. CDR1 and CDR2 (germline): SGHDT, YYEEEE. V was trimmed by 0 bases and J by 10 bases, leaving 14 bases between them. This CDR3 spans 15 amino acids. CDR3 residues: CASSLEAGLASPLHF. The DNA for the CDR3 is TGTGCCAGCAGCTTGGAAGCAGGTCTCGCATCACCCCTCCACTTT.

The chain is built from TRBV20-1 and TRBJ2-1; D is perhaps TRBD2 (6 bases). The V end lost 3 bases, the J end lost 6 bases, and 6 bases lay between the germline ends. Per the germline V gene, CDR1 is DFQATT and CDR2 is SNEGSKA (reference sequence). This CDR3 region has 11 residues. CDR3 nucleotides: TGCAGTGCTAGCGGGGGCAATGAGCAGTTCTTC. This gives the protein CSASGGNEQFF.

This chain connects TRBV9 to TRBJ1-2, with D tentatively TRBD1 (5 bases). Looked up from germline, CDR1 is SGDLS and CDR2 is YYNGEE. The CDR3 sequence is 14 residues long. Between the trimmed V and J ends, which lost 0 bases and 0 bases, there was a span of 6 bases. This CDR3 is CASSVGQTNYGYTF. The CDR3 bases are TGTGCCAGCAGCGTAGGACAGACTAACTATGGCTACACCTTC.

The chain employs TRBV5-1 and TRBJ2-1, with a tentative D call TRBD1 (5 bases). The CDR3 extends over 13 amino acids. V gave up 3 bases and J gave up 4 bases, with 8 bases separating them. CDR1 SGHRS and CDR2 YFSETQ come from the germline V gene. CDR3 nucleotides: TGCGCCAGCAGCTCGACAGAGTACAATGAGCAGTTCTTC. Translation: CASSSTEYNEQFF.

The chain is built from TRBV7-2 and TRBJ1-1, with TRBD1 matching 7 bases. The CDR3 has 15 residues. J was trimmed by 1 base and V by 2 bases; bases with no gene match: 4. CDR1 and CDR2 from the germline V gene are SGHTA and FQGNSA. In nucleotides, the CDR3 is TGTGCCAGCAGCTTACAGGGGGTTAAGAACACTGAAGCTTTCTTT. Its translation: CASSLQGVKNTEAFF.

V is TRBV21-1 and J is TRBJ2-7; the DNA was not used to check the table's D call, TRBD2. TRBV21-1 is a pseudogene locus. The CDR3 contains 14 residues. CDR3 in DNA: TGTGCCAGCACCCGGGGACTAGCGGGCTACGAGCAGTACTTC. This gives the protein CASTRGLAGYEQYF.

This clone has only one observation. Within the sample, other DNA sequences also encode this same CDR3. The CDR3 reads CASSLLAGGYNEQFF. Written as DNA, the CDR3 is TGTGCCAGCAGCTTGCTGGCGGGAGGGTACAATGAGCAGTTCTTC. This chain uses TRBV7-2 with TRBJ2-1; 9 bases fit TRBD2. This CDR3 comprises 15 residues. Germline lookup yields CDR1 SGHTA and CDR2 FQGNSA. V lost 3 bases and J lost 4; bases outside the gene matches: 4.

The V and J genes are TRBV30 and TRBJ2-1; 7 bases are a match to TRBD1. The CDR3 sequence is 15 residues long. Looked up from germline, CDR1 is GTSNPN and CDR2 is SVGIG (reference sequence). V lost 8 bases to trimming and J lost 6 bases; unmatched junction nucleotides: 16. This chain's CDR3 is CAGVDRVLFTNEQFF. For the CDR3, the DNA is TGTGCCGGGGTAGACAGGGTCTTATTCACCAATGAGCAGTTCTTC.

The CDR3: CASGWASGSYNEQFF. CDR3 DNA sequence: TGTGCCAGCGGCTGGGCTAGCGGGAGCTACAATGAGCAGTTCTTC. The chain carries TRBV28 and TRBJ2-1; 10 nucleotides agree with TRBD2. Per germline, CDR1 MDHEN and CDR2 SYDVKM. CDR3 length: 15 amino acids. V dropped 8 bases and J dropped 3; count of bases not matched to a gene: 7.

The CDR3 nucleotides read TGTGCCAGCAGCGAACCGGACAGACTGAACACTGAAGCTTTCTTT. Translating it yields CASSEPDRLNTEAFF. This rearrangement joins TRBV5-4 to TRBJ1-1; possibly TRBD1 for D (6 bases). In germline, CDR1 is SGHNT, CDR2 YYREEE (reference sequence). V was cut by 4 bases and J by 0 bases, with 13 bases left in between. The CDR3 has 15 residues.

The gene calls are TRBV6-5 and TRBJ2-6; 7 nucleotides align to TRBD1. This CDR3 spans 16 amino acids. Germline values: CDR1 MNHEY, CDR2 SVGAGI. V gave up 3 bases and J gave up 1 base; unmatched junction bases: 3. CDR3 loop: CASSYLQGSGANVLTF. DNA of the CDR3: TGTGCCAGCAGTTATCTACAGGGGTCTGGGGCCAACGTCCTGACTTTC.

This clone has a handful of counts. Written as DNA, the CDR3 is TGTGCCAGTAGTATTAAACAGGGGACCAATCAGCCCCAGCATTTT. Protein: CASSIKQGTNQPQHF. V and J are TRBV19 and TRBJ1-5, with 7 positions matching TRBD1. Per the germline V gene, CDR1 is LNHDA and CDR2 is SQIVND (reference sequence). This CDR3 has 15 residues. The V gene end was trimmed by 3 bases and the J gene end by 3 bases; junction bases not matched to a gene: 5.

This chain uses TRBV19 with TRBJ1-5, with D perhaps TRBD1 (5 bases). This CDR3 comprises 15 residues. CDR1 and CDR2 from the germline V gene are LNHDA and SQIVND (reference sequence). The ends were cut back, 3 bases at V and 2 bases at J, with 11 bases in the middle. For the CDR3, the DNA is TGTGCCAGTAGTATGGAGGGGATTCGCAATCAGCCCCAGCATTTT. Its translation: CASSMEGIRNQPQHF.

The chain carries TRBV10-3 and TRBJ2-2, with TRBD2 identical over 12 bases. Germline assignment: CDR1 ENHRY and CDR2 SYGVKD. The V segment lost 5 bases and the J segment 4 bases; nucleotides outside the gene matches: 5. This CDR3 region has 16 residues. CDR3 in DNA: TGTGCCATCAGTAGACTAGCGGGAGATAGCACCGGGGAGCTGTTTTTT. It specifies CAISRLAGDSTGELFF.

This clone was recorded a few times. The CDR3 coding sequence is TGTGCCAGCAGCCAAGAAAGGGGACTAGGATCCGGGGAGCTGTTTTTT. Its translation: CASSQERGLGSGELFF. The J gene is TRBJ2-2, the V gene TRBV3-1 (or the pseudogene TRBV3-2); 8 nucleotides agree with TRBD2. Germline V lookup: CDR1 LGHDT, CDR2 YNNKEL (reference sequence). This CDR3 spans 16 amino acids. The trim removed 0 bases at V and 6 bases at J, leaving 6 bases unmatched.

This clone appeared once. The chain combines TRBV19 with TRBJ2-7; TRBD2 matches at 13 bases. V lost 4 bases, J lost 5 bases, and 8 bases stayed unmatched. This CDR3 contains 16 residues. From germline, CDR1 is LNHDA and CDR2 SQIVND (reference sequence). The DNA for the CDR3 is TGTGCCAGTAGTACGAGAAGGACTAGCGGGAGCCACGAGCAGTACTTC. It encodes CASSTRRTSGSHEQYF.

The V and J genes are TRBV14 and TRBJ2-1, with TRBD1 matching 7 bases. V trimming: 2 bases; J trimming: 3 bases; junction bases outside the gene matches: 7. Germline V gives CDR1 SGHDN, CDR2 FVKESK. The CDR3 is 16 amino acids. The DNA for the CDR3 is TGTGCCAGCAGCCAACGCACAGGGGTTGGCTACAATGAGCAGTTCTTC. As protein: CASSQRTGVGYNEQFF.

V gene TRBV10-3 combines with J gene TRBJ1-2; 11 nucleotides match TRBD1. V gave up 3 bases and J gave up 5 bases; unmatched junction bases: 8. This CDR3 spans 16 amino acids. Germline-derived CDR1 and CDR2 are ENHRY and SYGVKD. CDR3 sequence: CAISEAGTGGPYGYTF. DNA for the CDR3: TGTGCCATCAGTGAAGCCGGGACAGGGGGACCTTATGGCTACACCTTC.

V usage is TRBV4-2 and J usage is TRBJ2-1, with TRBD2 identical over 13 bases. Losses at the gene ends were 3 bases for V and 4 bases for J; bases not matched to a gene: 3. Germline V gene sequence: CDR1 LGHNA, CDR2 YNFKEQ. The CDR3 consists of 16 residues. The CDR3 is CASSQRGLAGYNEQFF. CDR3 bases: TGTGCCAGCAGCCAGCGGGGACTAGCGGGATACAATGAGCAGTTCTTC.

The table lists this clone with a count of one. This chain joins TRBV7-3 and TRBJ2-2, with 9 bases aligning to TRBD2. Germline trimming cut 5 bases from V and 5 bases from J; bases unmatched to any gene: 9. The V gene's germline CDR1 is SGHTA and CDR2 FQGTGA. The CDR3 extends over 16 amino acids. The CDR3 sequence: CASSQPSGTGTGELFF. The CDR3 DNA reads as TGTGCCAGCAGCCAGCCTAGCGGGACGGGTACCGGGGAGCTGTTTTTT.